One sample yielded the 32 T cell receptor beta chains listed below, sequenced in a study of T cells in narcolepsy. The table came from immunoSEQ multiplex PCR; TCRdb's copy has only in-frame clones and leaves some out. The data contain about 40,000 clones, about 87% of them singletons. The sample taken for sequencing was CD45RA- memory CD4+ T cells from PBMCs. These receptors were obtained from a human donor with narcolepsy.

The chain recombines TRBV7-2 with TRBJ1-3; 7 bases match TRBD1. The CDR3 is 15 amino acids. V shed 5 bases, J shed 2 bases, and the junction held 6 bases outside the gene matches. Germline V gene lookup returns CDR1 SGHTA and CDR2 FQGNSA. The CDR3 sequence is CASSTPGTAGNTIYF. The CDR3 DNA is TGTGCCAGCAGCACCCCCGGGACAGCTGGAAACACCATATATTTT.

The CDR3 region is CASSLEEETQYF. The CDR3, as DNA: TGTGCCAGCAGCTTAGAGGAAGAGACCCAGTACTTC. The chain combines TRBV11-3 with TRBJ2-5; no clear D gene. CDR3 length equals 12 residues. Trimming removed 0 bases from V and 3 bases from J, with 2 bases in between. Germline CDR1 and CDR2: SGHNT and YENEEA.

The chain couples TRBV5-4 to TRBJ2-3; TRBD2 agrees at 7 bases. CDR1 and CDR2 from the germline V gene are SGHNT and YYREEE (reference sequence). The CDR3 has 16 amino acids. V was pared by 5 bases and J by 5 bases, with 14 bases of the junction left unmatched. This CDR3 reads CASRGGSGTFGDTQYF. Here the CDR3 DNA reads TGTGCCAGCAGGGGGGGGAGCGGGACCTTTGGAGATACGCAGTATTTT.

A few counts support this clone. The chain carries TRBV19 and TRBJ1-2; D is ambiguous. Trimming removed 8 bases from V and 0 bases from J, with 10 bases in between. Germline V gene lookup returns CDR1 LNHDA and CDR2 SQIVND (reference sequence). The CDR3 is made up of 13 amino acids. The CDR3 bases are TGTGCCAGTTGTAGGGCAGCTAACTATGGCTACACCTTC. Protein: CASCRAANYGYTF.

This clone was seen a handful of times. The chain is built from TRBV11-3 and TRBJ2-3; D possibly corresponds to TRBD1 (6 bases). The CDR3 contains 15 residues. With 0 bases removed from V and 5 bases from J, the gap between germline ends came to 12 bases. Germline V gene sequence: CDR1 SGHNT, CDR2 YENEEA. The CDR3 coding sequence is TGTGCCAGCAGCTTAGAAGCAACAGGGCTAGATACGCAGTATTTT. Amino acids: CASSLEATGLDTQYF.

The chain links TRBV7-3 to TRBJ2-3, with D possibly being TRBD2 (6 bases). Germline assignment: CDR1 SGHTA and CDR2 FQGTGA. CDR3 length: 13 amino acids. The V gene lost 8 bases and the J gene lost 5 bases, with 14 bases spanning the gap. The CDR3 DNA reads as TGTGCCAGCGGTGCGGGATCCGGAGATACGCAGTATTTT. As protein: CASGAGSGDTQYF.

This rearrangement joins TRBV6-5 to TRBJ1-4; 7 bases map to TRBD1. Germline CDR1 MNHEY, CDR2 SVGAGI. This CDR3 contains 15 residues. Trimming took 6 bases from V and 8 from J; bases not matched to a gene: 12. For the CDR3, the DNA is TGTGCCAGCAGCGGCCTTCAAGGGGGCACGGAAAAACTGTTTTTT. It specifies CASSGLQGGTEKLFF.

The chain joins TRBV30 to TRBJ2-1, with D hard to call. V lost 3 bases and J lost 10, with 16 bases in between. This CDR3 contains 13 residues. Germline V CDR1 and CDR2: GTSNPN, SVGIG (reference sequence). CDR3: CAWSLGVEREQFF. CDR3 DNA: TGTGCCTGGAGCCTCGGCGTGGAGAGGGAGCAGTTCTTC.

The chain combines TRBV7-9 with TRBJ2-3; D possibly corresponds to TRBD2 (7 bases). The CDR3 spans 17 residues. CDR1 and CDR2 (germline): SEHNR, FQNEAQ (reference sequence). Trimming took off 5 bases at V and 5 bases at J, with 23 bases between the two ends. The CDR3 region is CASSPLFGGAEVDTQYF. The CDR3 bases are TGTGCCAGCAGCCCGCTCTTTGGGGGGGCTGAGGTAGATACGCAGTATTTT.

The chain is built from TRBV4-1 and TRBJ1-2; D is unclear. The CDR3 is 11 residues long. Trimming removed 2 bases at V and 2 bases at J, with 0 bases between. Looked up from germline, CDR1 is MGHRA and CDR2 is YSYEKL. In DNA form, the CDR3 reads TGCGCCAGCAGCCAAAACTATGGCTACACCTTC. Translation gives CASSQNYGYTF.

This chain uses TRBV6-1 with TRBJ2-7; TRBD1 is a possible D gene (5 bases). The CDR3 runs 13 residues. V lost 6 bases to trimming and J lost 3 bases, with 12 bases between them. Germline CDR1 MNHNS, CDR2 SASEGT. The CDR3 protein is CASSRGQFYEQYF. The CDR3 DNA sequence: TGTGCCAGCAGCCGAGGACAATTCTACGAGCAGTACTTC.

With regard to this clone: Compared with germline, one end of the junction differs, possibly owing to a read error. The chain is built from TRBV7-3 and TRBJ2-3; D may be TRBD1 or TRBD2 (6 bases each). The CDR3 extends over 16 amino acids. Germline values: CDR1 SGHTA, CDR2 FQGTGA. The CDR3 here is CASSLSATGGTDTQYF. In DNA form, the CDR3 reads TGTGCCAGCAGTTTATCGGCGACCGGGGGCACGGATACGCAGTATTTT.

This clone was observed a single time. The genes are TRBV6-5 and TRBJ2-7; TRBD1 aligns across 11 bases. This CDR3 has 15 residues. Germline V lookup: CDR1 MNHEY, CDR2 SVGAGI. The V and J ends lost 5 bases and 7 bases, in that order; junction bases with no gene match: 10. The CDR3 protein is CASSPLGQGALEQYF. The CDR3 DNA is TGTGCCAGCAGTCCTCTCGGACAGGGGGCGCTTGAGCAGTACTTC.

The V gene is TRBV30, the J gene TRBJ1-5; TRBD1 matches at 9 bases. With 5 bases clipped from V and 3 bases from J, the junction kept 8 bases outside the gene matches. The germline gives CDR1 GTSNPN, CDR2 SVGIG (reference sequence). This CDR3 region has 15 residues. The CDR3 DNA sequence: TGTGCCTGGGGACGGGACAGGGCCCTCAATCAGCCCCAGCATTTT. It encodes CAWGRDRALNQPQHF.

The chain has TRBV11-2 and TRBJ2-7; D assignment may be TRBD1 or TRBD2 (6 bases each). The CDR3 length is 17 residues. With 5 bases removed from V and 2 bases from J, the gap between germline ends came to 22 bases. The germline V gene has CDR1 SGHAT and CDR2 FQNNGV. The CDR3, as DNA: TGTGCCAGCAGCCGGGGGAGTAGGGGGTCCCAGACCTACGAGCAGTACTTC. It specifies CASSRGSRGSQTYEQYF.

The gene calls are TRBV2 and TRBJ1-6; 8 nucleotides line up with TRBD1. The length of the CDR3 is 14 residues. V was pared by 11 bases and J by 6 bases, with 9 bases of the junction left unmatched. Germline CDR1 SNHLY, CDR2 FYNNEI. DNA for the CDR3: TGTGCCGTGAAGGACAGGGCGGTTAATTCACCCCTCCACTTT. Translation gives CAVKDRAVNSPLHF.

The chain joins TRBV6-6 to TRBJ2-1, with 13 bases identical to TRBD2. Germline CDR1 is MNHNY and CDR2 is SVGAGI (reference sequence). Trimming at V came to 5 bases and at J to 5 bases, leaving 6 bases not matched to a gene. The CDR3 length is 16 residues. CDR3 DNA sequence: TGTGCCAGCAGTCCCCCGGGACTAGCGGGAAACAATGAGCAGTTCTTC. It translates to CASSPPGLAGNNEQFF.

The CDR3 bases are TGTGCCAGCAGCGAGGGCCGACAGGATATGGGTGGCTACACCTTC. Translating it yields CASSEGRQDMGGYTF. The chain uses TRBV9 and TRBJ1-2; D possibly corresponds to TRBD1 (6 bases). Trimming shortened V by 3 bases and J by 7 bases, and 19 bases separated the two germline ends. CDR1 is SGDLS and CDR2 is YYNGEE in the germline V gene. This CDR3 is built from 15 residues.

The V gene is TRBV6-5, the J gene TRBJ2-7; D is tentatively TRBD1 or TRBD2 (6 bases each). Germline V lookup: CDR1 MNHEY, CDR2 SVGAGI. The CDR3 has 14 residues. Trimming took off 2 bases at V and 3 bases at J, with 11 bases between the two ends. This chain's CDR3 is CASSYGGRNYEQYF. The CDR3 DNA reads as TGTGCCAGCAGTTACGGGGGGCGCAACTACGAGCAGTACTTC.

CDR3 in DNA: TGTGCCAGCAGCGGGGGTTACACCGGGGAGCTGTTTTTT. Residues: CASSGGYTGELFF. This sequence joins TRBV7-7 and TRBJ2-2; D may correspond to TRBD1 or TRBD2 (5 bases each). Per the germline V gene, CDR1 is SSHAT and CDR2 is FNYEAQ (reference sequence). CDR3 length: 13 residues. The germline V and J ends were trimmed by 5 bases and 3 bases, with 7 bases remaining between them.

This chain joins TRBV7-2 and TRBJ2-7; D is possibly TRBD1 or TRBD2 (5 bases each). With 1 base removed from V and 1 base from J, the gap between germline ends came to 14 bases. Germline V gives CDR1 SGHTA, CDR2 FQGNSA. The CDR3 sequence is 16 residues long. Here the CDR3 reads CASSLDTRGPSYEQYF. The CDR3 DNA reads TGTGCCAGCAGCTTAGATACCCGGGGACCGTCCTACGAGCAGTACTTC.

The chain recombines TRBV10-3 with TRBJ2-7; TRBD1 agrees at 11 bases. The CDR3 has 16 amino acids. Germline V lookup: CDR1 ENHRY, CDR2 SYGVKD. Unmatched junction bases numbered 7, after V lost 4 bases and J lost 2 bases. CDR3 sequence: CAISVGSGQGAYEQYF. CDR3 coding DNA: TGTGCCATCAGTGTCGGTTCGGGACAGGGGGCCTACGAGCAGTACTTC.

This sequence joins TRBV7-3 and TRBJ2-1; 11 bases map to TRBD2. Losses at the gene ends were 5 bases for V and 1 base for J; bases not matched to a gene: 7. The CDR3 spans 17 residues. Looked up from germline, CDR1 is SGHTA and CDR2 is FQGTGA. The chain's CDR3 is CASSPLAGGHSYNEQFF. In DNA form, the CDR3 reads TGTGCCAGCAGCCCATTAGCGGGGGGGCATTCCTACAATGAGCAGTTCTTC.

This chain joins TRBV6-6 and TRBJ2-2; 10 nucleotides agree with TRBD1. Germline CDR1 is MNHNY and CDR2 is SVGAGI (reference sequence). J lost 4 bases, V lost 8 bases, and 4 bases had no gene match. The length of the CDR3 is 14 residues. In DNA form, the CDR3 reads TGTGCCAGCTGGACAGGGGGGAGCACCGGGGAGCTGTTTTTT. This gives the protein CASWTGGSTGELFF.

This chain links TRBV13 with TRBJ2-1; 7 bases are shared with TRBD1. Germline-derived CDR1 and CDR2 are PRHDT and FYEKMQ (reference sequence). The junction had 11 bases not matched to a gene; V was cut back by 3 bases and J by 6 bases. This CDR3 spans 16 amino acids. CDR3 nucleotide sequence: TGTGCCAGCAGCTTGGCGACAGGGCGGGCAGGCAATGAGCAGTTCTTC. Its translation: CASSLATGRAGNEQFF.

The V call is TRBV18, the J call TRBJ2-1, with 8 bases that match TRBD2. Germline-derived CDR1 and CDR2 are KGHSH and LQKENI. V lost 3 bases to trimming and J lost 7 bases; unmatched junction nucleotides: 2. The CDR3 consists of 13 residues. The CDR3 sequence: CASSPPGGNEQFF. As DNA, the CDR3 is TGTGCCAGCTCACCGCCGGGGGGGAATGAGCAGTTCTTC. The full variable domain, with the rest looked up from reference TRBV18 and TRBJ2-1, is NAGVMQNPRHLVRRRGQEARLRCSPMKGHSHVYWYRQLPEEGLKFMVYLQKENIIDESGMPKERFSAEFPKEGPSILRIQQVVRGDSAAYFCASSPPGGNEQFFGPGTRLTVL.

The chain joins TRBV11-2 to TRBJ2-2, with a weak D call TRBD2 (6 bases). Trimming removed 1 base at V and 4 bases at J, with 22 bases between. CDR3 length equals 19 residues. Germline V CDR1 and CDR2: SGHAT, FQNNGV. CDR3 amino acids: CASSLVFQVAETFTGELFF. CDR3 DNA sequence: TGTGCCAGCAGCTTAGTCTTCCAAGTAGCGGAAACTTTCACCGGGGAGCTGTTTTTT.

This sequence joins TRBV29-1 and TRBJ1-1; unclear D gene. Germline assignment: CDR1 SQVTM and CDR2 ANQGSEA. V lost 4 bases to trimming and J lost 9 bases, with 12 bases between them. CDR3 length equals 11 residues. The CDR3 sequence: CSVVYRGKAFF. Written as DNA, the CDR3 is TGCAGCGTTGTTTACCGGGGTAAAGCTTTCTTT.

The rearrangement uses TRBV4-1 and TRBJ1-1; the match to TRBD1 covers 8 bases. CDR1 and CDR2 from the germline V gene are MGHRA and YSYEKL. J was trimmed by 7 bases and V by 0 bases; bases with no gene match: 10. The CDR3 sequence is 16 residues long. This chain's CDR3 is CASSQDYQGALGEAFF. As DNA, the CDR3 is TGCGCCAGCAGCCAAGATTATCAGGGGGCGCTTGGTGAAGCTTTCTTT.

The chain carries TRBV19 and TRBJ2-7; 9 bases agree with TRBD1. Germline V gives CDR1 LNHDA, CDR2 SQIVND (reference sequence). V trimming: 3 bases; J trimming: 7 bases; junction bases outside the gene matches: 7. The CDR3 is 14 amino acids. Written as DNA, the CDR3 is TGTGCCAGTAGTATGAAACAGGGGGCGCGTGAGCAGTACTTC. Protein sequence: CASSMKQGAREQYF.

CDR3 DNA sequence: TGCGCCAGCAAACTAGCGGGACAAGAGACCCAGTACTTC. Translated, it gives CASKLAGQETQYF. The chain carries TRBV10-2 and TRBJ2-5; 10 nucleotides agree with TRBD2. The V segment lost 7 bases and the J segment 2 bases; nucleotides outside the gene matches: 1. Germline-derived CDR1 and CDR2 are WSHSY and SAAADI. This CDR3 is built from 13 residues.

The genes are TRBV5-1 and TRBJ1-2; possibly TRBD1 for D (5 bases). V was shortened by 4 bases and J by 8 bases, with 15 bases between the two germline ends. The length of the CDR3 is 13 residues. Germline V gene lookup returns CDR1 SGHRS and CDR2 YFSETQ. The CDR3 here is CASSVVGGDGYTF. CDR3 coding DNA: TGCGCCAGCAGCGTGGTTGGAGGGGACGGCTACACCTTC.